The sequence of this TCR beta chain was determined in a study of T-cell reconstitution after alpha-beta-depleted transplantation in children. V lost 1 base and J lost 4, with 18 bases in between. CDR3 length: 17 residues. Germline V CDR1 and CDR2: LGHNA, YSLEER. The library targeted TCRbeta and was prepared with unique molecular identifiers. One entry per CDR3 protein, called by TCRdb with MiXCR from the PCR reads. This sample has 350,000 to 400,000 distinct CDR3 sequences, with roughly 22% found just once. The source was PBMCs from the stem cell graft donor, collected from the stem cell graft. The origin of this receptor is a human donor who donated a stem cell graft to a child with acute myeloid leukemia. The rearrangement joins TRBV4-3 to TRBJ2-3; the D gene could be TRBD1 or TRBD2 (5 bases each). DNA of the CDR3: TGCGCCAGCAGCCAAGCGGCAGGTGGGGGATTTGCAGATACGCAGTATTTT. Translation gives CASSQAAGGGFADTQYF.